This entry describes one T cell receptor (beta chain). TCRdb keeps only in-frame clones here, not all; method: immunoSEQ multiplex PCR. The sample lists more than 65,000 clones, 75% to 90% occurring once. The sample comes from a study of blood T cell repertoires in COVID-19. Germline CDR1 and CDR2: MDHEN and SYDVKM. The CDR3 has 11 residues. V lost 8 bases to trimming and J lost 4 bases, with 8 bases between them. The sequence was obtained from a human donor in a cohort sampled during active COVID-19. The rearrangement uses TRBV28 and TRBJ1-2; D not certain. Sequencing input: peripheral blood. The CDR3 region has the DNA TGTGCCAGCGGCCGGGTCTATGGCTACACCTTC. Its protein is CASGRVYGYTF.